A single TCR beta chain is shown here with its context. The antigen is undetermined. The repertoire was sequenced with immunoSEQ multiplex PCR; TCRdb's copy has only in-frame clones and lacks some. The sample has about 80,000 clones, over 85% seen once. Exclusion of a patient followed from autoimmune disease history or systemic immunosuppression. There are 13 residues in the CDR3. Germline values: CDR1 MNHEY, CDR2 SMNVEV (reference sequence). Trimming at V came to 3 bases and at J to 1 base, leaving 0 bases not matched to a gene. The data originate from a study of OX40 agonist ivuxolimab in advanced cancers. Across the study: Patients were dosed intravenously with ivuxolimab at 0.01 to 10 mg/kg every 2 weeks. The study's findings and limits: Average numbers of expanded clones were greater in CD8+ T cells than in CD4+. Among the nonresponders, some also had low normalized T-cell clonal expansion.

The specimen comprised CD4+ or CD8+ T cells sorted from blood, sampled in a trial of the OX40 agonist ivuxolimab. The chain uses TRBV27 and TRBJ2-7; 7 bases map to TRBD1. The TCR was taken from an adult with an advanced solid tumor such as melanoma, head and neck, liver or kidney cancer. CDR3 DNA sequence: TGTGCCAGCAGTTTGGGACAGTCCTACGAGCAGTACTTC. Translation: CASSLGQSYEQYF.